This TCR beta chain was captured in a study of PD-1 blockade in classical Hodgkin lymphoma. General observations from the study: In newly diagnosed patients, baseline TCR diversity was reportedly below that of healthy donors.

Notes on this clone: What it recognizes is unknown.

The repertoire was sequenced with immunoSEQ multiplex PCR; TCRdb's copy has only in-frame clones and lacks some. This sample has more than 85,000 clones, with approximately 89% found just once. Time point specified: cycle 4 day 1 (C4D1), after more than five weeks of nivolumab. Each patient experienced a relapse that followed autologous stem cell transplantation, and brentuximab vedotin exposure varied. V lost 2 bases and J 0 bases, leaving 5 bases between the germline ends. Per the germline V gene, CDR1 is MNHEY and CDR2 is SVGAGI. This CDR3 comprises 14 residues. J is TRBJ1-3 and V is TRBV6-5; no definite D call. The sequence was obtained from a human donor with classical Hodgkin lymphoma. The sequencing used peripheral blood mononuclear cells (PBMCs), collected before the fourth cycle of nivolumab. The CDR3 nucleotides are TGTGCCAGCAGTTACCTTAACTCTGGAAACACCATATATTTT. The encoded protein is CASSYLNSGNTIYF.